These 27 T cell receptor beta chains came from one sample sequenced in a study of PD-L1 blockade in urothelial cancer. Assay: immunoSEQ multiplex PCR; the TCRdb copy retains only in-frame clones and omits some. This sample has 100,000 to 150,000 clones; about 82% occur once, and the top ten carry 2.4%. The sample's time point: peripheral blood 6 weeks after treatment start. Sequenced here: PBMCs, sampled around atezolizumab (anti-PD-L1) treatment. All receptors come from a man aged 50 to 60 with urothelial cancer.

This chain joins TRBV6-6 and TRBJ2-3, with a possible D match to TRBD2 (5 bases). V was trimmed by 2 bases and J by 2 bases, leaving 14 bases between them. CDR1 and CDR2 from the germline V gene are MNHNY and SVGAGI (reference sequence). The CDR3 covers 16 residues. The CDR3 DNA reads TGTGCCAGCAGTTACGGTCTGGCGGGCCCCACAGATACGCAGTATTTT. Residues: CASSYGLAGPTDTQYF.

This chain uses TRBV10-2 with TRBJ2-5; 7 nucleotides line up with TRBD2. Germline CDR1 reads WSHSY; CDR2 reads SAAADI. Germline trimming cut 2 bases from V and 8 bases from J; bases unmatched to any gene: 5. The CDR3 runs to 13 residues. CDR3 nucleotide sequence: TGCGCCAGCAGTGAGGCTAGCGGAGCAACCCAGTACTTC. This codes for CASSEASGATQYF.

J is TRBJ2-5 and V is TRBV27; 13 bases match TRBD2. The J segment lost 5 bases and the V segment lost 6 bases, leaving 6 bases of the junction unmatched. This CDR3 spans 15 amino acids. Germline loops: CDR1 MNHEY, CDR2 SMNVEV (reference sequence). CDR3 nucleotide sequence: TGTGCCAGCAGCCGGACTAGCGGGGGTACGGAGACCCAGTACTTC. This sequence encodes CASSRTSGGTETQYF.

This chain links TRBV7-9 with TRBJ2-6, with D perhaps matching TRBD2 (5 bases). This CDR3 spans 15 amino acids. Trimming took 5 bases from V and 4 from J, leaving 12 bases between them. The germline gives CDR1 SEHNR, CDR2 FQNEAQ (reference sequence). The CDR3 sequence is CASSSGLTGANVLTF. In nucleotides, the CDR3 is TGTGCCAGCAGCAGCGGACTTACCGGGGCCAACGTCCTGACTTTC.

The chain links TRBV6-1 to TRBJ2-7; TRBD1 aligns across 8 bases. V gave up 4 bases and J gave up 3 bases; unmatched junction bases: 5. CDR1 is MNHNS, CDR2 SASEGT, per germline. The CDR3 totals 14 residues. The CDR3: CASSGVQGGYEQYF. As DNA, the CDR3 is TGTGCCAGCAGTGGAGTACAGGGGGGCTACGAGCAGTACTTC.

V is TRBV18 and J is TRBJ2-1; 7 nucleotides align to TRBD1. There are 13 residues in the CDR3. J was trimmed by 9 bases and V by 5 bases; bases with no gene match: 7. The germline CDR1 and CDR2 sequences are KGHSH and LQKENI. CDR3 coding DNA: TGTGCCAGCTCATCAACACAGGGGAGTGAGCAGTTCTTC. It yields the protein CASSSTQGSEQFF.

This clone was picked up one time. V and J are TRBV27 and TRBJ1-3; 8 bases agree with TRBD1. Germline CDR1 and CDR2: MNHEY and SMNVEV (reference sequence). Trimming at V came to 3 bases and at J to 2 bases, leaving 0 bases not matched to a gene. The CDR3 runs to 14 residues. The CDR3 loop is CASSLDRAGNTIYF. CDR3 DNA sequence: TGTGCCAGCAGTTTGGACAGGGCTGGAAACACCATATATTTT.

Note on this clone: Other DNA sequences in the same sample also yield this CDR3. The V and J genes are TRBV15 and TRBJ2-3, with D possibly being TRBD1 (5 bases). CDR1 and CDR2 (germline): LNHNV, YYDKDF (reference sequence). V was cut by 1 base and J by 1 base, with 9 bases left in between. The CDR3 loop spans 15 amino acids. CDR3: CATSRAARGTDTQYF. The CDR3 DNA reads as TGTGCCACCAGCAGAGCCGCCAGGGGCACAGATACGCAGTATTTT. The whole variable domain, remainder taken from reference TRBV15 and TRBJ2-3, is DAMVIQNPRYQVTQFGKPVTLSCSQTLNHNVMYWYQQKSSQAPKLLFHYYDKDFNNEADTPDNFQSRRPNTSFCFLDIRSPGLGDTAMYLCATSRAARGTDTQYFGPGTRLTVL.

The chain couples TRBV30 to TRBJ1-4; D ambiguous. Trimming took 2 bases from V and 6 from J, leaving 7 bases between them. The CDR3 has 12 amino acids. The germline gives CDR1 GTSNPN, CDR2 SVGIG (reference sequence). The CDR3 DNA reads as TGTGCCTGGAGTTTTCTTGATGAAAAACTGTTTTTT. Its translation: CAWSFLDEKLFF. Full variable domain (outside the CDR3, taken from reference TRBV30 and TRBJ1-4): SQTIHQWPATLVQPVGSPLSLECTVEGTSNPNLYWYRQAAGRGLQLLFYSVGIGQISSEVPQNLSASRPQDRQFILSSKKLLLSDSGFYLCAWSFLDEKLFFGSGTQLSVL.

V gene TRBV30 combines with J gene TRBJ2-4; 7 nucleotides line up with TRBD1. The CDR3 length is 13 residues. Germline V gene data show CDR1 as GTSNPN and CDR2 as SVGIG (reference sequence). The V and J ends lost 5 bases and 9 bases, in that order; junction bases with no gene match: 10. The CDR3 region has the DNA TGTGCCTGGGCGAAGGGGGCGCGGAGCATTCAGTACTTC. Protein: CAWAKGARSIQYF.

The chain is built from TRBV28 and TRBJ1-5; D perhaps matches TRBD1 (5 bases). The V end lost 4 bases, the J end lost 1 base, and 11 bases lay between the germline ends. This CDR3 has 15 residues. Germline V CDR1 and CDR2: MDHEN, SYDVKM. The CDR3 sequence is CASSYAGRSNQPQHF. The CDR3 DNA sequence: TGTGCCAGCAGTTACGCGGGACGGAGCAATCAGCCCCAGCATTTT.

Worth noting for this clone: The same CDR3 arises from other DNA sequences in this sample as well. V is TRBV19 and J is TRBJ1-2; D ambiguous. CDR1 and CDR2 (germline): LNHDA, SQIVND (reference sequence). Trimming stripped 6 bases from V and 8 bases from J, with 13 bases between. There are 12 residues in the CDR3. CDR3 nucleotides: TGTGCCAGTAGCATCCGAGGAGGCGGCTACACCTTC. It codes for CASSIRGGGYTF.

The V call is TRBV5-1, the J call TRBJ1-2; no clear D. The V end lost 0 bases, the J end lost 0 bases, and 9 bases lay between the germline ends. Germline assignment: CDR1 SGHRS and CDR2 YFSETQ. The CDR3 is 15 residues long. CDR3 loop: CASSLEPPPNYGYTF. The CDR3 DNA is TGCGCCAGCAGCTTGGAGCCACCCCCTAACTATGGCTACACCTTC. The entire variable domain, with the rest obtained from reference TRBV5-1 and TRBJ1-2, is as follows: KAGVTQTPRYLIKTRGQQVTLSCSPISGHRSVSWYQQTPGQGLQFLFEYFSETQRNKGNFPGRFSGRQFSNSRSEMNVSTLELGDSALYLCASSLEPPPNYGYTFGSGTRLTVV.

Only a few counts were recorded for this clone. The same CDR3 can be traced to other DNA sequences in this sample. The J gene is TRBJ2-3, the V gene TRBV30; 14 positions agree with TRBD2. The CDR3 has 16 residues. V lost 4 bases, J lost 4 bases, and 7 bases stayed unmatched. Looked up from germline, CDR1 is GTSNPN and CDR2 is SVGIG (reference sequence). In DNA form, the CDR3 reads TGTGCCTGGACTTCTGGGACTAGCGGGAGAGCAGATACGCAGTATTTT. This sequence encodes CAWTSGTSGRADTQYF.

The gene calls are TRBV5-1 and TRBJ1-2; 7 bases align to TRBD1. The CDR3 contains 13 residues. The J segment lost 8 bases and the V segment lost 3 bases, leaving 7 bases of the junction unmatched. Germline-derived CDR1 and CDR2 are SGHRS and YFSETQ. The CDR3 DNA sequence: TGCGCCAGCAGCTGGGACAGTCTGGCGGGCTACACCTTC. Translated: CASSWDSLAGYTF.

The rearrangement uses TRBV11-2 and TRBJ2-2; D remains ambiguous. V lost 5 bases and J 1 base, leaving 11 bases between the germline ends. The CDR3 consists of 15 residues. CDR1 SGHAT and CDR2 FQNNGV come from the germline V gene. The CDR3 DNA reads as TGTGCCAGCAGCGAGCAGGCCCTGAACACCGGGGAGCTGTTTTTT. This sequence encodes CASSEQALNTGELFF.

V is TRBV5-8 and J is TRBJ2-2, with 9 positions matching TRBD1. There are 15 residues in the CDR3. V was pared by 5 bases and J by 2 bases, with 4 bases of the junction left unmatched. Germline V gene lookup returns CDR1 SGHTS and CDR2 YDEGEE. Here the CDR3 reads CASSHRGPNTGELFF. CDR3 DNA: TGTGCCAGCAGTCACAGGGGGCCCAACACCGGGGAGCTGTTTTTT. Full variable domain (remainder filled in from reference TRBV5-8 and TRBJ2-2): EAGVTQSPTHLIKTRGQQATLRCSPISGHTSVYWYQQALGLGLQFLLWYDEGEERNRGNFPPRFSGRQFPNYSSELNVNALELEDSALYLCASSHRGPNTGELFFGEGSRLTVL.

This clone has a handful of counts. The genes are TRBV29-1 and TRBJ2-1; D call uncertain. CDR1 and CDR2 (germline): SQVTM, ANQGSEA. The CDR3 loop spans 12 amino acids. Trimming stripped 4 bases from V and 4 bases from J, with 8 bases between. The CDR3 region is CSVVAGYNEQFF. The CDR3 DNA sequence: TGCAGCGTTGTCGCAGGTTACAATGAGCAGTTCTTC.

The chain joins TRBV7-9 to TRBJ1-1, with a possible D match to TRBD1 (6 bases). The CDR3 extends over 14 amino acids. Germline assignment: CDR1 SEHNR and CDR2 FQNEAQ (reference sequence). The V gene lost 5 bases and the J gene lost 0 bases, with 10 bases spanning the gap. CDR3 sequence: CASSQDRLNTEAFF. For the CDR3, the DNA is TGTGCCAGCAGCCAGGACAGATTGAACACTGAAGCTTTCTTT.

The rearrangement joins TRBV7-9 to TRBJ1-6, with D unresolved. Trimming cost V 0 bases and J 7 bases, with 7 bases left between them. The CDR3 loop spans 14 amino acids. CDR1 SEHNR and CDR2 FQNEAQ come from the germline V gene (reference sequence). In nucleotides, the CDR3 is TGTGCCAGCAGCTTAGCCGGACTAAATTCACCCCTCCACTTT. Translating it yields CASSLAGLNSPLHF. The full variable domain, rest sourced from reference TRBV7-9 and TRBJ1-6, is DTGVSQNPRHKITKRGQNVTFRCDPISEHNRLYWYRQTLGQGPEFLTYFQNEAQLEKSRLLSDRFSAERPKGSFSTLEIQRTEQGDSAMYLCASSLAGLNSPLHFGNGTRLTVT.

The chain joins TRBV18 to TRBJ2-3; 10 bases map to TRBD2. From germline, CDR1 is KGHSH and CDR2 LQKENI. The length of the CDR3 is 15 residues. Trimming cost V 2 bases and J 4 bases; bases outside gene matches: 3. The CDR3 DNA reads as TGTGCCAGCTCACCATTAGCGGGAGGCGCAGATACGCAGTATTTT. Encoded protein: CASSPLAGGADTQYF. Together with reference TRBV18 and TRBJ2-3, the CDR3 gives the full variable domain: NAGVMQNPRHLVRRRGQEARLRCSPMKGHSHVYWYRQLPEEGLKFMVYLQKENIIDESGMPKERFSAEFPKEGPSILRIQQVVRGDSAAYFCASSPLAGGADTQYFGPGTRLTVL.

The gene calls are TRBV7-2 and TRBJ1-5; D may be TRBD1 (5 bases). CDR1 is SGHTA and CDR2 is FQGNSA in the germline V gene. The CDR3 sequence is 14 residues long. Trimming shortened V by 5 bases and J by 6 bases, and 14 bases separated the two germline ends. DNA of the CDR3: TGTGCCAGCAGCATTCAGGGTGGTGGTCAGCCCCAGCATTTT. This gives the protein CASSIQGGGQPQHF. Full variable domain (rest looked up from reference TRBV7-2 and TRBJ1-5): GAGVSQSPSNKVTEKGKDVELRCDPISGHTALYWYRQSLGQGLEFLIYFQGNSAPDKSGLPSDRFSAERTGGSVSTLTIQRTQQEDSAVYLCASSIQGGGQPQHFGDGTRLSIL.

Comment on this clone: The sample carries other DNA sequences with the same CDR3. The chain employs TRBV7-9 and TRBJ1-1; tentatively, D is TRBD1 (5 bases). Per germline, CDR1 SEHNR and CDR2 FQNEAQ (reference sequence). V was cut by 2 bases and J by 2 bases, with 9 bases left in between. CDR3 length equals 14 residues. CDR3 in DNA: TGTGCCAGCAGCTTAACGGGGGTAAACACTGAAGCTTTCTTT. It is translated as CASSLTGVNTEAFF.

This clone was recorded only once. The chain joins TRBV28 to TRBJ1-1; no firm D call. Trimming left V 8 bases short and J 6 bases short, with 10 bases between. CDR1 is MDHEN and CDR2 is SYDVKM in the germline V gene. The CDR3 spans 11 residues. The CDR3 region is CASRVSSEAFF. The DNA of the CDR3 is TGTGCCAGCCGAGTGAGCTCTGAAGCTTTCTTT.

The chain combines TRBV18 with TRBJ1-3; unclear D gene. From germline, CDR1 is KGHSH and CDR2 LQKENI. The CDR3 has 16 residues. V was cut by 3 bases and J by 1 base, with 13 bases left in between. The DNA for the CDR3 is TGTGCCAGCTCACCGGTTAGCAGCGGGTCTGGAAACACCATATATTTT. It encodes CASSPVSSGSGNTIYF.

V is TRBV6-1 and J is TRBJ2-2; D is unclear. V gave up 11 bases and J gave up 1 base, with 14 bases separating them. CDR3 length: 14 residues. Germline V gene lookup returns CDR1 MNHNS and CDR2 SASEGT. CDR3 bases: TGTGCCTGTCAGCTACTACAGAACACCGGGGAGCTGTTTTTT. Its protein product is CACQLLQNTGELFF.

This clone was observed a single time. V and J are TRBV10-2 and TRBJ1-3, with D perhaps TRBD1 (5 bases). CDR3 length: 14 residues. Trimming stripped 6 bases from V and 2 bases from J, with 11 bases between. Germline CDR1 is WSHSY and CDR2 is SAAADI. This CDR3 is CASRRQSTGNTIYF. In DNA, the CDR3 is TGCGCCAGCAGAAGACAGTCTACTGGAAACACCATATATTTT.